The 8 T cell receptor beta chains below come from one sample, sequenced in a study of CXCR3-negative and CXCR3-positive naive CD8 T cells. Overall study results and limits: For CXCR3-positive naive cells, TRB CDR3s were more hydrophobic than those of CXCR3-negative naive cells.

It was by 5' RACE with UMI labels that the TRB cDNA libraries were prepared. For each CDR3 protein, TCRdb gives one entry from its re-call of the 5' RACE reads, without DNA. This sample lists 75,000 to 100,000 distinct CDR3 sequences; its ten largest clones have about 1.1%. Antigens for these TCRs are unknown. The sample taken for sequencing was naive CXCR3+ CD8+ T cells from blood. The subset was: CD45RO-CCR7+CD27+CD95- naive CD8+ T cells expressing CXCR3 (TNR3+). These receptors came from a human donor in good health. Some clones in this sample may be carry-over from other donors' samples.

The rearrangement links TRBV20-1 to TRBJ1-5; TCRdb outputs TRBD1, but without DNA this stays unchecked. CDR1 is DFQATT and CDR2 is SNEGSKA in the germline V gene (reference sequence). This CDR3 region has 14 residues. CDR3 in amino acids: CSVTGSYSNRPQHF.

The J gene is TRBJ2-1, the V gene TRBV4-3; the D call of TRBD2 rests on TCRdb alone, since no DNA is present to check it. In germline, CDR1 is LGHNA, CDR2 YSLEER. This CDR3 comprises 15 residues. The CDR3 sequence: CASSQAIAVTMEQFF.

The chain carries TRBV29-1 and TRBJ2-5. Per germline, CDR1 SQVTM and CDR2 ANQGSEA. CDR3 length: 12 residues. The CDR3 region is CSVNGFQETQYF.

The CDR3: CAWSPLNTGELFF. This rearrangement joins TRBV30 to TRBJ2-2; the D call of TRBD1 rests on TCRdb alone, since no DNA is present to check it. Germline CDR1 is GTSNPN and CDR2 is SVGIG (reference sequence). The CDR3 totals 13 residues. Combining the CDR3 with reference TRBV30 and TRBJ2-2 gives the whole variable domain SQTIHQWPATLVQPVGSPLSLECTVEGTSNPNLYWYRQAAGRGLQLLFYSVGIGQISSEVPQNLSASRPQDRQFILSSKKLLLSDSGFYLCAWSPLNTGELFFGEGSRLTVL.

The rearrangement links TRBV29-1 to TRBJ2-7; TCRdb picks TRBD1, but there is no DNA to check that call. Germline V CDR1 and CDR2: SQVTM, ANQGSEA. The CDR3 has 13 amino acids. The CDR3 protein is CSVESTGLHEQYF.

The rearrangement uses TRBV18 and TRBJ2-3. The length of the CDR3 is 15 residues. Per the germline V gene, CDR1 is KGHSH and CDR2 is LQKENI. The CDR3 loop reads CASSPWLPSTDTQYF.

The V gene is TRBV27, the J gene TRBJ2-7; TCRdb proposes TRBD2, but this gene call is untestable without DNA. Germline V gene data show CDR1 as MNHEY and CDR2 as SMNVEV (reference sequence). This CDR3 has 16 amino acids. The CDR3 loop reads CASSSEVGRPSYEQYF.

V is TRBV9 and J is TRBJ1-1; TCRdb lists TRBD1, though no DNA is available to test this call. Germline CDR1 is SGDLS and CDR2 is YYNGEE. The CDR3 totals 14 residues. The CDR3: CASSVETGSTEAFF. Drawing the rest from reference TRBV9 and TRBJ1-1, the complete variable domain is DSGVTQTPKHLITATGQRVTLRCSPRSGDLSVYWYQQSLDQGLQFLIQYYNGEERAKGNILERFSAQQFPDLHSELNLSSLELGDSALYFCASSVETGSTEAFFGQGTRLTVV.